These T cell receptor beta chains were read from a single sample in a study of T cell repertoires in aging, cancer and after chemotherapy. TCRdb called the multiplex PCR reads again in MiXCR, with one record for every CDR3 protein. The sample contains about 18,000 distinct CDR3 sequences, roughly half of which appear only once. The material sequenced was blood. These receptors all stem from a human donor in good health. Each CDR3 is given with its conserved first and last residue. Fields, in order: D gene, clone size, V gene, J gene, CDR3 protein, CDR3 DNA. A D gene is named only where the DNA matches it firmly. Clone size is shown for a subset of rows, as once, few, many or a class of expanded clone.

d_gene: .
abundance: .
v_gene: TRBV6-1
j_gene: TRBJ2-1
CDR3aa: CASRGQGGSSYNEQFF
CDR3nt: TGTGCCAGCAGAGGGCAGGGGGGTTCAAGCTACAATGAGCAGTTCTTC

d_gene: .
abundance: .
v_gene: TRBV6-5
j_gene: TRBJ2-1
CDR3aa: CASSLSTGLVEQFF
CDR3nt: TGTGCCAGCAGCCTATCGACAGGTTTAGTTGAGCAGTTCTTC

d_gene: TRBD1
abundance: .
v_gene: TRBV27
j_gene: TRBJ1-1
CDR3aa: CASSLSGQGASFEAFF
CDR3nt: TGTGCCAGCAGTTTATCCGGACAGGGGGCTAGTTTTGAAGCTTTCTTT

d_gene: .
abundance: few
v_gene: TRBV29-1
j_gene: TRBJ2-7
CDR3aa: CSVVGGDYEQYF
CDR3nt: TGCAGCGTTGTGGGCGGGGACTACGAGCAGTACTTC

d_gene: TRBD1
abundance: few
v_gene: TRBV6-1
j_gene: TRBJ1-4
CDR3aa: CASRDRARAEKLFF
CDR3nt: TGTGCCAGCAGGGACAGGGCAAGGGCTGAAAAACTGTTTTTT

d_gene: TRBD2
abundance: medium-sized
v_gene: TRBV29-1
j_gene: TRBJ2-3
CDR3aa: CSVEGGSNVDTQYF
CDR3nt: TGCAGCGTTGAAGGCGGGAGTAACGTAGATACGCAGTATTTT

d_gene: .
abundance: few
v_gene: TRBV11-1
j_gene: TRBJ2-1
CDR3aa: CASRGHQTYNEQFF
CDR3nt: TGTGCCAGCAGGGGACACCAAACCTACAATGAGCAGTTCTTC

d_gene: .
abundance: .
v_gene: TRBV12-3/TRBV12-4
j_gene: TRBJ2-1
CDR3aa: CASSLTTAEQFF
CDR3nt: TGTGCCAGCAGCCTGACTACGGCCGAGCAGTTCTTC

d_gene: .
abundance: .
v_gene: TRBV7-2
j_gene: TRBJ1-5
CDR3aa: CASSSPDHRAQHF
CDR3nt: TGTGCCAGCAGTTCTCCTGATCACAGGGCCCAGCATTTT

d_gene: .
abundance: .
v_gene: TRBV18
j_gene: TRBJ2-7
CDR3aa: CASSPEGGRYEQYF
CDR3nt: TGTGCCAGCTCACCAGAAGGGGGGAGGTACGAGCAGTACTTC

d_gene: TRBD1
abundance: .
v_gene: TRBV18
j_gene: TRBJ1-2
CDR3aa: CASSPLTGGNCYTF
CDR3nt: TGTGCCAGCTCACCCCTAACAGGGGGCAATTGCTACACCTTC

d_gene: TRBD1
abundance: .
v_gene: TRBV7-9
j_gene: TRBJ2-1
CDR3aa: CATLPPDRATSYNEQFF
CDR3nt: TGTGCCACCCTCCCCCCGGACAGGGCAACCTCCTACAATGAGCAGTTCTTC

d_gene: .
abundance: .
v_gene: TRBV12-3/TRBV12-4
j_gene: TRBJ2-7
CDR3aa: CASSLAAGPHEQYF
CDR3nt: TGTGCCAGCAGTTTAGCGGCAGGGCCCCACGAGCAGTACTTC

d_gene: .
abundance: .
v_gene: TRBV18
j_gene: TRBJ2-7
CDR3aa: CASSPQGGAYEQYF
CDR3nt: TGTGCCAGCTCACCCCAGGGTGGGGCCTACGAGCAGTACTTC

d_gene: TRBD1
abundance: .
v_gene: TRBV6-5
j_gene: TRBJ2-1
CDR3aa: CASSSGQGGNNEQFF
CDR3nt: TGTGCCAGCAGCTCGGGACAGGGAGGCAACAATGAGCAGTTCTTC

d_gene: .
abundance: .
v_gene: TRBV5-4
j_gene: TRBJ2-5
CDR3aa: CASSLRGGETQYF
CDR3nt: TGTGCCAGCAGCTTGAGGGGAGGAGAGACCCAGTACTTC

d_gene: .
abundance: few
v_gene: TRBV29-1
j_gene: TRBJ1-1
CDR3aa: CSVASPGRNTEAFF
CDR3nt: TGCAGCGTTGCCTCCCCGGGCAGAAACACTGAAGCTTTCTTT

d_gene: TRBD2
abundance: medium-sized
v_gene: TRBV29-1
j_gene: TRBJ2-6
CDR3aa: CSVGGLAERSGANVLTF
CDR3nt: TGCAGCGTTGGGGGACTAGCGGAGAGATCTGGGGCCAACGTCCTGACTTTC

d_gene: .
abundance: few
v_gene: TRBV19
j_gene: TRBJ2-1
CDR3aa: CASRDQGGGSYNEQFF
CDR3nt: TGTGCCAGTAGGGATCAGGGAGGTGGCTCCTACAATGAGCAGTTCTTC

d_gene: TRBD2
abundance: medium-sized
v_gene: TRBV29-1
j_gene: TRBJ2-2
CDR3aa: CSVPGTRAGTGELFF
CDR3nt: TGCAGCGTACCGGGGACTAGAGCTGGAACCGGGGAGCTGTTTTTT

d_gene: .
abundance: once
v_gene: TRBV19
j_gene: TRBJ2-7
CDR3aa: CASSALGDYEQYF
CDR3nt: TGTGCCAGTAGTGCCTTAGGGGACTACGAGCAGTACTTC

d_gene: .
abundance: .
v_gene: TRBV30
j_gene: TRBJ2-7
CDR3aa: CAWSVSREQYF
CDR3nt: TGTGCCTGGAGTGTTTCGAGGGAGCAGTACTTC

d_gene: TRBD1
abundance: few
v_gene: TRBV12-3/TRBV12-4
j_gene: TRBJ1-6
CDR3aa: CASSTGQGTSPLHF
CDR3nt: TGTGCCAGCAGCACGGGACAGGGAACCTCACCCCTCCACTTT

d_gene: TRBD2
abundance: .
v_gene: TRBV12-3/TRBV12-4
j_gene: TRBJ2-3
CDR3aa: CASSPSGTSGKGHTQYF
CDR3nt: TGTGCCAGCAGCCCGTCCGGGACTAGCGGGAAGGGACATACGCAGTATTTT

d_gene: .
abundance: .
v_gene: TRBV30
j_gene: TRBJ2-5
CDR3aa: CAWSAVGETQYF
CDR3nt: TGTGCCTGGAGCGCTGTTGGAGAGACCCAGTACTTC

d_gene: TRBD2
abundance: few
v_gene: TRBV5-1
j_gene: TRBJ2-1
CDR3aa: CASSSTSGRGNEQFF
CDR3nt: TGCGCCAGCAGCTCTACTAGCGGGAGAGGGAATGAGCAGTTCTTC

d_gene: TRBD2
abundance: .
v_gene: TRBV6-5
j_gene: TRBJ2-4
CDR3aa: CASTKGLAGGRAKNIQYF
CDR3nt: TGTGCCAGCACCAAGGGACTAGCGGGAGGAAGGGCCAAAAACATTCAGTACTTC

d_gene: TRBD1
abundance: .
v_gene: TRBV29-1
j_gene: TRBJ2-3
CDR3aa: CSIQGAGTSDTQYF
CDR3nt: TGCAGCATACAGGGGGCAGGTACCTCAGATACGCAGTATTTT

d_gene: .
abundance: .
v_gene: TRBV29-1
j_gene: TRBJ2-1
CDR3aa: CSVEDLNQRSFF
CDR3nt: TGCAGCGTTGAAGACCTGAACCAGCGGTCGTTCTTC

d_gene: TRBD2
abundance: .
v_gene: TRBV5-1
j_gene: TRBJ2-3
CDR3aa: CASSGLLAGTDTQYF
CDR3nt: TGCGCCAGCAGCGGACTCCTAGCGGGCACAGATACGCAGTATTTT

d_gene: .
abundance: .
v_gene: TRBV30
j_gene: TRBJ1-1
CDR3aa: CAWSVPGWSEAFF
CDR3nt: TGTGCCTGGAGTGTACCGGGGTGGTCTGAAGCTTTCTTT

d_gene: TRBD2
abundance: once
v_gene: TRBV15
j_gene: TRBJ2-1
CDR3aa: CATSANLVGGYNEQFF
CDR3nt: TGTGCCACCAGCGCAAATCTAGTGGGAGGGTACAATGAGCAGTTCTTC

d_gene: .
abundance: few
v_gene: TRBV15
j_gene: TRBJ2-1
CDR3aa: CATSREGRAYNEQFF
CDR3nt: TGTGCCACCAGCAGAGAAGGACGGGCATACAATGAGCAGTTCTTC

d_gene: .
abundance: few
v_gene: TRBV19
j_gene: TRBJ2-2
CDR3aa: CASSTRGGTGELFF
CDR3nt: TGTGCCAGTAGTACCCGGGGAGGCACCGGGGAGCTGTTTTTT

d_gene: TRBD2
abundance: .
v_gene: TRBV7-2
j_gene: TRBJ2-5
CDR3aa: CASSSTSGRAQYF
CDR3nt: TGTGCCAGCAGCTCGACTAGCGGGAGAGCCCAGTACTTC